This T cell receptor beta chain was sequenced during a study of cytomegalovirus exposure and HLA in healthy donors. A multiplex PCR was run with 60 Vbeta primers and 13 Jbeta primers. The assay was immunoSEQ multiplex PCR, and TCRdb's table has in-frame clones only and misses some. The table lists around 150,000 clones, around 69% of them singletons. The CDR3 covers 15 residues. Per germline, CDR1 LNHDA and CDR2 SQIVND (reference sequence). V lost 6 bases to trimming and J lost 3 bases; unmatched junction nucleotides: 6. Material: PBMCs. J is TRBJ2-7 and V is TRBV19; 12 nucleotides agree with TRBD2. The TCR originated in a man aged 55 to 70 in good health and CMV-seronegative. CDR3 bases: TGTGCCAGTAGCCTGACTAGCGGGAGTGGCTACGAGCAGTACTTC. This gives the protein CASSLTSGSGYEQYF.